This T cell receptor (beta chain) was sequenced during a study of control samples from healthy donors and cancer patients. TCRdb keeps only in-frame clones here, not all; method: immunoSEQ multiplex PCR. The sample carries over 50,000 clones, around 95% recorded once. Germline V lookup: CDR1 LNHDA, CDR2 SQIVND (reference sequence). After removal of 4 bases from V and 4 bases from J, the junction contained 6 bases not matched to a gene. This CDR3 contains 16 residues. The receptor was isolated from a woman under 30 in good health. The sample taken for sequencing was blood. V gene TRBV19 combines with J gene TRBJ1-6; 8 bases line up with TRBD1. The CDR3 DNA follows: TGTGCCAGTAGTAGCGGACAGGGATGGTATAATTCACCCCTCCACTTT. Amino acids: CASSSGQGWYNSPLHF.